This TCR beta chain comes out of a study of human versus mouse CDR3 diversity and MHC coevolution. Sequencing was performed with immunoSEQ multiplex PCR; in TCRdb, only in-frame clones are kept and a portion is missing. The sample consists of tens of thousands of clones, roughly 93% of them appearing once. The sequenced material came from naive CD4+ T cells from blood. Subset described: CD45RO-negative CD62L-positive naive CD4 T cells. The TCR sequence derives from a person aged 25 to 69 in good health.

CDR3 amino acids: CASSGGWGIGSTEAFF. The DNA of the CDR3 is TGTGCCAGCAGCGGGGGCTGGGGGATCGGCAGCACTGAAGCTTTCTTT. V and J are TRBV5-6 and TRBJ1-1; maybe TRBD1 (6 bases). V dropped 4 bases and J dropped 4 bases, with 20 bases sitting between them. Looked up from germline, CDR1 is SGHDT and CDR2 is YYEEEE. CDR3 length: 16 amino acids.